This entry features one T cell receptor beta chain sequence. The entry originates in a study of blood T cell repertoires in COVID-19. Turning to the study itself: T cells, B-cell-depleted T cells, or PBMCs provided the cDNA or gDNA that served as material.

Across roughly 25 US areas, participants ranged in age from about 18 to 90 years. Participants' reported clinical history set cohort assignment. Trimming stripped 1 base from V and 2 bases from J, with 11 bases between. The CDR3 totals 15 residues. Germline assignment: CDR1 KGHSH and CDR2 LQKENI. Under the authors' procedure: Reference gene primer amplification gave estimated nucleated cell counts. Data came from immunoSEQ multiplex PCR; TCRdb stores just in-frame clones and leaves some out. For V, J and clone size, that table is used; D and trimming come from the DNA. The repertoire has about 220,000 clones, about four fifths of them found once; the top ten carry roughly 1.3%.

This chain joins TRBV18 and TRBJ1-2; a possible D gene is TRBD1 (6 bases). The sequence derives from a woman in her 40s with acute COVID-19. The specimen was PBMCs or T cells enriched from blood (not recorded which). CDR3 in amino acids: CASSPRTDGNYGYTF. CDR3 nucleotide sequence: TGTGCCAGCTCACCACGGACAGATGGCAACTATGGCTACACCTTC.